This is a list of T cell receptor beta chains from one sample in a study of OX40 agonist ivuxolimab in advanced cancers. The data were produced by immunoSEQ multiplex PCR, yet TCRdb's version contains in-frame clones alone and is incomplete. The table includes tens of thousands of clones, 75% to 85% detected once. The sample in question was CD4+ or CD8+ T cells sorted from blood, obtained in a trial of the OX40 agonist ivuxolimab. Receptors originate from an adult with an advanced solid tumor such as melanoma, head and neck, liver or kidney cancer. The CDR3 runs from the conserved cysteine through the conserved F or W. Fields, in order: clone size, V gene, J gene, D gene, CDR3 protein, CDR3 DNA. A D gene is named only where the DNA matches it firmly. Expanded clones are given a class, and other clones once, few, many or no size at all.

size: NA
V: TRBV11-2
J: TRBJ2-1
D: NA
CDR3: CASSLVAGASYNEQFF
DNA: TGTGCCAGCAGCTTAGTTGCAGGGGCCTCCTACAATGAGCAGTTCTTC

size: NA
V: TRBV18
J: TRBJ1-2
D: NA
CDR3: CASSPGTLRGYGYTF
DNA: TGTGCCAGCTCACCAGGGACCCTTCGAGGCTATGGCTACACCTTC

size: once
V: TRBV6-4
J: TRBJ1-4
D: TRBD1
CDR3: CASKPWTGLEASEKLFF
DNA: TGTGCCAGCAAACCCTGGACAGGATTGGAAGCGAGCGAAAAACTGTTTTTT

size: NA
V: TRBV28
J: TRBJ2-1
D: TRBD2
CDR3: CASSLSVSGPGGQFF
DNA: TGTGCCAGCAGTTTATCCGTTAGCGGGCCCGGAGGGCAGTTCTTC

size: NA
V: TRBV9
J: TRBJ2-4
D: NA
CDR3: CASSVSRDNLAKNIQYF
DNA: TGTGCCAGCAGCGTTAGTCGGGATAACCTAGCCAAAAACATTCAGTACTTC

size: few
V: TRBV7-8
J: TRBJ1-1
D: NA
CDR3: CATQDSSNTEAFF
DNA: TGTGCCACCCAGGACAGCTCTAACACTGAAGCTTTCTTT

size: NA
V: TRBV2
J: TRBJ2-1
D: NA
CDR3: CASSDRTGSVNEQFF
DNA: TGTGCCAGCAGTGATAGAACAGGGAGTGTGAATGAGCAGTTCTTC

size: NA
V: TRBV10-1
J: TRBJ1-1
D: TRBD1
CDR3: CASGTGLETEAFF
DNA: TGCGCCAGCGGGACAGGGTTGGAGACTGAAGCTTTCTTT

size: NA
V: TRBV4-1
J: TRBJ2-6
D: NA
CDR3: CASSHYSGANVLTF
DNA: TGCGCCAGCAGCCACTACTCTGGGGCCAACGTCCTGACTTTC

size: NA
V: TRBV7-9
J: TRBJ1-4
D: NA
CDR3: CASSLTEKLFF
DNA: TGTGCCAGCAGCTTGACGGAAAAACTGTTTTTT

size: NA
V: TRBV11-2
J: TRBJ2-5
D: NA
CDR3: CASSLDRGDQETQYF
DNA: TGTGCCAGCAGCTTAGATAGGGGGGACCAAGAGACCCAGTACTTC

size: NA
V: TRBV5-1
J: TRBJ2-7
D: NA
CDR3: CASKVQGGGRGDEQYF
DNA: TGCGCCAGCAAAGTGCAGGGAGGGGGAAGGGGTGACGAGCAGTACTTC

size: few
V: TRBV18
J: TRBJ1-2
D: NA
CDR3: CASSPVATIYGYTF
DNA: TGTGCCAGCTCACCAGTCGCCACTATCTATGGCTACACCTTC

size: NA
V: TRBV6-1
J: TRBJ1-1
D: NA
CDR3: CASSDARTANTEAFF
DNA: TGTGCCAGCAGTGACGCGCGGACAGCGAACACTGAAGCTTTCTTT

size: NA
V: TRBV7-6
J: TRBJ2-3
D: NA
CDR3: CASRPSRDDMTQYF
DNA: TGTGCCAGCAGGCCCTCGAGAGATGATATGACGCAGTATTTT

size: NA
V: TRBV30
J: TRBJ2-7
D: NA
CDR3: CAWSALDREQYF
DNA: TGTGCCTGGAGTGCCCTTGACAGGGAGCAGTACTTC

size: few
V: TRBV10-1
J: TRBJ1-2
D: NA
CDR3: CASSDQPGGYTF
DNA: TGCGCCAGCAGTGACCAACCCGGAGGCTACACCTTC

size: NA
V: TRBV7-2
J: TRBJ1-1
D: TRBD1
CDR3: CASRRAGTGIKSEAFF
DNA: TGTGCCAGCAGGCGCGCCGGGACAGGTATAAAGTCTGAAGCTTTCTTT

size: NA
V: TRBV27
J: TRBJ1-2
D: NA
CDR3: CASSPKGLHGYTF
DNA: TGTGCCAGCAGCCCGAAGGGGTTGCATGGCTACACCTTC

size: NA
V: TRBV7-9
J: TRBJ2-1
D: TRBD2
CDR3: CASSPPRLANNEQFF
DNA: TGTGCCAGCAGCCCTCCGAGACTAGCTAACAATGAGCAGTTCTTC

size: NA
V: TRBV25-1
J: TRBJ1-2
D: TRBD1
CDR3: CASSRRDRTYGYTF
DNA: TGTGCCAGCAGTCGTCGGGACAGAACCTATGGCTACACCTTC

size: NA
V: TRBV6-5
J: TRBJ1-1
D: NA
CDR3: CASSVGTLNTEAFF
DNA: TGTGCCAGCAGTGTCGGCACATTGAACACTGAAGCTTTCTTT

size: NA
V: TRBV6-1
J: TRBJ2-6
D: TRBD1
CDR3: CASSVPTGGAGANVLTF
DNA: TGTGCCAGCAGTGTCCCCACAGGGGGCGCTGGGGCCAACGTCCTGACTTTC

size: NA
V: TRBV2
J: TRBJ1-4
D: TRBD1
CDR3: CASTGTGGWKLFF
DNA: TGTGCCAGCACCGGGACAGGGGGCTGGAAACTGTTTTTT

size: NA
V: TRBV5-1
J: TRBJ2-5
D: TRBD2
CDR3: CASSLTSGRAQETQYF
DNA: TGCGCCAGCAGCCTAACTAGCGGGAGGGCCCAAGAGACCCAGTACTTC

size: NA
V: TRBV7-2
J: TRBJ1-6
D: NA
CDR3: CASSQYNSPLHF
DNA: TGTGCCAGCAGCCAATATAATTCACCCCTCCACTTT

size: NA
V: TRBV29-1
J: TRBJ2-7
D: NA
CDR3: CSVDQYVLKNFCEQYF
DNA: TGCAGCGTTGATCAGTATGTCCTCAAAAATTTCTGCGAGCAGTACTTC

size: NA
V: TRBV2
J: TRBJ2-2
D: NA
CDR3: CASSPRARNTGELFF
DNA: TGTGCCAGCAGCCCAAGGGCGCGGAACACCGGGGAGCTGTTTTTT

size: NA
V: TRBV28
J: TRBJ1-5
D: NA
CDR3: CASSLDSNQPQHF
DNA: TGTGCCAGCAGTTTAGACAGCAATCAGCCCCAGCATTTT